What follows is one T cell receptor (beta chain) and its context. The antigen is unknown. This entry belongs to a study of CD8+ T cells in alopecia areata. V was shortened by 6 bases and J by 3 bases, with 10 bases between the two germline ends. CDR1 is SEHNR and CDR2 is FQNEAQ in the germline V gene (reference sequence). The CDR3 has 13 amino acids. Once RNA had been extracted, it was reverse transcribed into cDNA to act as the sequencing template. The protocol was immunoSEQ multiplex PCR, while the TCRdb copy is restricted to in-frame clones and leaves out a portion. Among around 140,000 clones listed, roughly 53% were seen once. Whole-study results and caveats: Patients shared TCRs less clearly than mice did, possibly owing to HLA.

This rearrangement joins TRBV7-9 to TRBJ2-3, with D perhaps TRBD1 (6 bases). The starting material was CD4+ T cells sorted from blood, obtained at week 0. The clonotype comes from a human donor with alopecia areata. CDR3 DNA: TGTGCCAGCAGGCGCACAGGGACAGATACGCAGTATTTT. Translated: CASRRTGTDTQYF.